Following are 20 T cell receptor beta chains from one sample sequenced in a study of Graves' ophthalmopathy and Graves' hyperthyroidism. The study amplified TCR beta CDR3 regions using RNA transcripts. HTBI primers were used in a first-round RT-PCR, which preceded a second-round multiplex PCR. Via MiXCR, TCRdb re-called the multiplex PCR reads, giving one row per CDR3 protein. The sample carries 200,000 to 300,000 distinct CDR3 sequences, approximately 42% recorded once. The material sequenced was peripheral blood. These TCRs come from an adult man with Graves' ophthalmopathy.

This clonotype was seen a few times. V and J are TRBV24-1 and TRBJ1-3; D not resolved. Germline V gives CDR1 KGHDR, CDR2 SFDVKD. The germline V and J ends were trimmed by 4 bases and 0 bases, with 9 bases remaining between them. The length of the CDR3 is 15 residues. The CDR3 sequence is CATSESGISGNTIYF. The DNA for the CDR3 is TGTGCCACCAGTGAATCAGGAATCTCTGGAAACACCATATATTTT.

This chain links TRBV20-1 with TRBJ1-2; 9 bases are a match to TRBD1. V dropped 6 bases and J dropped 7; count of bases not matched to a gene: 15. The V gene's germline CDR1 is DFQATT and CDR2 SNEGSKA (reference sequence). CDR3 length: 15 residues. The CDR3 DNA reads as TGCAGTGCCACCAGTGATCCTTGGACAGGGGCTGGCTACACCTTC. Translation: CSATSDPWTGAGYTF.

This chain uses TRBV7-2 with TRBJ2-5, with D possibly TRBD1 on 7 matching bases. V lost 7 bases and J lost 7, with 16 bases in between. CDR1 and CDR2 (germline): SGHTA, FQGNSA. The CDR3 is 13 amino acids. CDR3 region: CASMRGHGGTQYF. DNA for the CDR3: TGTGCCAGCATGAGGGGGCACGGGGGGACCCAGTACTTC.

The rearrangement links TRBV20-1 to TRBJ1-2; the D gene is possibly TRBD1 (6 bases). Trimming stripped 6 bases from V and 4 bases from J, with 12 bases between. In germline, CDR1 is DFQATT, CDR2 SNEGSKA (reference sequence). This CDR3 is 12 amino acids long. The CDR3 sequence is CSAQGFPYGYTF. CDR3 in DNA: TGCAGTGCCCAGGGGTTCCCCTATGGCTACACCTTC.

CDR3 nucleotide sequence: TGTGCCAGCAGCTTAAACACGGACACCACCTACACCTTC. Protein: CASSLNTDTTYTF. The chain links TRBV7-2 to TRBJ1-2; D possibly corresponds to TRBD1 (5 bases). Per the germline V gene, CDR1 is SGHTA and CDR2 is FQGNSA. Deletions cut 2 bases from V and 10 bases from J, with 14 bases between. The CDR3 has 13 residues.

This clonotype was observed a handful of times. This chain uses TRBV20-1 with TRBJ1-1; TRBD1 might be the D (6 bases). Germline-derived CDR1 and CDR2 are DFQATT and SNEGSKA (reference sequence). The germline V and J ends were trimmed by 3 bases and 1 base, with 12 bases remaining between them. The CDR3 has 14 amino acids. For the CDR3, the DNA is TGCAGTGCTAGGGGGGACACTGGGAACACTGAAGCTTTCTTT. Encoded protein: CSARGDTGNTEAFF.

The rearrangement joins TRBV19 to TRBJ1-2; maybe TRBD1 (5 bases). CDR3 length: 15 residues. Trimming cost V 4 bases and J 1 base, with 13 bases left between them. Per the germline V gene, CDR1 is LNHDA and CDR2 is SQIVND (reference sequence). The CDR3 bases are TGTGCCAGTAGTAAGGACAACCACCTTAACTATGGCTACACCTTC. This sequence encodes CASSKDNHLNYGYTF. Together with reference TRBV19 and TRBJ1-2, the CDR3 gives the full variable domain: DGGITQSPKYLFRKEGQNVTLSCEQNLNHDAMYWYRQDPGQGLRLIYYSQIVNDFQKGDIAEGYSVSREKKESFPLTVTSAQKNPTAFYLCASSKDNHLNYGYTFGSGTRLTVV.

In this sample, this clonotype turned up a few times. The chain carries TRBV20-1 and TRBJ1-1; maybe TRBD1 (5 bases). In germline, CDR1 is DFQATT, CDR2 SNEGSKA (reference sequence). The CDR3 loop spans 12 amino acids. Trimming left V 6 bases short and J 4 bases short, with 12 bases between. CDR3 DNA: TGCAGTGCAACCCACAGGCTCACTGAAGCTTTCTTT. Translating gives CSATHRLTEAFF.

This clonotype was observed a handful of times. The V and J genes are TRBV25-1 and TRBJ2-7; D might be TRBD1 (6 bases). This CDR3 has 14 amino acids. Trimming took off 5 bases at V and 3 bases at J, with 14 bases between the two ends. Germline values: CDR1 MGHDK, CDR2 SYGVNS. CDR3 nucleotide sequence: TGTGCCAGCAGTTCGACGACAGGCTTCTACGAGCAGTACTTC. Translation gives CASSSTTGFYEQYF.

This clonotype was detected a few times. The genes are TRBV2 and TRBJ1-2, with TRBD1 as a possible D gene (5 bases). V lost 3 bases, J lost 6 bases, and 8 bases lay in between. Germline values: CDR1 SNHLY, CDR2 FYNNEI. CDR3 length: 12 amino acids. CDR3 region: CASSETANGYTF. DNA of the CDR3: TGTGCCAGCAGTGAGACAGCGAATGGCTACACCTTC.

The chain links TRBV20-1 to TRBJ1-5, with TRBD1 as a possible D gene (6 bases). This CDR3 comprises 14 residues. Germline-derived CDR1 and CDR2 are DFQATT and SNEGSKA (reference sequence). Deletions cut 3 bases from V and 5 bases from J, with 14 bases between. CDR3 sequence: CSARGHFAYQPQHF. The CDR3 DNA reads TGCAGTGCTAGGGGACATTTCGCCTATCAGCCCCAGCATTTT.

This clonotype was counted between two and nine times. The V and J genes are TRBV20-1 and TRBJ1-4, with 8 bases lining up with TRBD1. This CDR3 has 14 residues. Germline V lookup: CDR1 DFQATT, CDR2 SNEGSKA (reference sequence). Losses at the gene ends were 6 bases for V and 3 bases for J; bases not matched to a gene: 6. The CDR3 reads CSAAGGQANEKLFF. CDR3 nucleotides: TGCAGTGCGGCGGGGGGACAGGCTAATGAAAAACTGTTTTTT.

The V gene is TRBV9, the J gene TRBJ2-5; D uncertain. Germline V gene lookup returns CDR1 SGDLS and CDR2 YYNGEE. This CDR3 has 12 amino acids. V was clipped by 4 bases and J by 5 bases, with 9 bases between them. CDR3 in DNA: TGTGCCAGCAGCTTAAGTAGTGAGACCCAGTACTTC. Its protein product is CASSLSSETQYF.

V gene TRBV29-1 combines with J gene TRBJ1-1; 10 nucleotides agree with TRBD1. The length of the CDR3 is 13 residues. V lost 7 bases and J lost 4; bases outside the gene matches: 6. From germline, CDR1 is SQVTM and CDR2 ANQGSEA. The CDR3 spells CSGQGAEGTEAFF. CDR3 in DNA: TGCAGCGGACAGGGGGCTGAAGGCACTGAAGCTTTCTTT.

This chain joins TRBV12-5 and TRBJ2-5; 8 nucleotides line up with TRBD2. The CDR3 consists of 16 residues. Germline lookup yields CDR1 LGHNT and CDR2 FRNRAP. Trimming took 0 bases from V and 5 from J; bases not matched to a gene: 8. The CDR3 sequence is CASGLVPPAGDETQYF. In nucleotides, the CDR3 is TGTGCTAGTGGTTTGGTACCCCCAGCGGGAGATGAGACCCAGTACTTC.

This clonotype was observed at least ten times. The gene calls are TRBV7-3 and TRBJ2-7; the D gene is possibly TRBD1 (5 bases). Trimming shortened V by 3 bases and J by 2 bases, and 11 bases separated the two germline ends. This CDR3 comprises 14 residues. Germline CDR1 and CDR2: SGHTA and FQGTGA. CDR3 loop: CASSLGTGPYEQYF. DNA of the CDR3: TGTGCCAGCAGCTTGGGCACAGGTCCCTACGAGCAGTACTTC.

This clonotype appeared a few times. The chain carries TRBV7-3 and TRBJ1-6, with unresolved D. V was pared by 5 bases and J by 8 bases, with 10 bases between. This CDR3 region has 13 residues. Germline V gene sequence: CDR1 SGHTA, CDR2 FQGTGA. CDR3 DNA sequence: TGTGCCAGCAGCATGATTAGAGATTCACCCCTCCACTTT. Translated, it gives CASSMIRDSPLHF.

There are a few counts of this clonotype. The rearrangement joins TRBV20-1 to TRBJ2-6; D is possibly TRBD1 (6 bases). Germline V gives CDR1 DFQATT, CDR2 SNEGSKA (reference sequence). The ends were cut back, 3 bases at V and 0 bases at J, with 12 bases in the middle. CDR3 length: 16 amino acids. In DNA form, the CDR3 reads TGCAGTGCTAGTACAGGGCCGGGCTCTGGGGCCAACGTCCTGACTTTC. It codes for CSASTGPGSGANVLTF.

This chain links TRBV7-3 with TRBJ2-5; 9 positions match TRBD2. The germline V gene encodes CDR1 SGHTA and CDR2 FQGTGA. The ends lost 2 bases at V and 1 base at J; junction bases unmatched: 8. The CDR3 is made up of 17 amino acids. For the CDR3, the DNA is TGTGCCAGCAGCTTAGGGGCGAGCGGGGGGAGCCAAGAGACCCAGTACTTC. Translation: CASSLGASGGSQETQYF.

This clonotype was picked up a small number of times. The chain recombines TRBV29-1 with TRBJ1-4; D is undetermined. This CDR3 has 13 amino acids. CDR1 is SQVTM, CDR2 ANQGSEA, per germline. Trimming took off 7 bases at V and 0 bases at J, with 9 bases between the two ends. In DNA, the CDR3 is TGCAGCGCCGCCCGTACAACTAATGAAAAACTGTTTTTT. Translation: CSAARTTNEKLFF. Supplemented by reference TRBV29-1 and TRBJ1-4, the full variable domain reads SAVISQKPSRDICQRGTSLTIQCQVDSQVTMMFWYRQQPGQSLTLIATANQGSEATYESGFVIDKFPISRPNLTFSTLTVSNMSPEDSSIYLCSAARTTNEKLFFGSGTQLSVL.